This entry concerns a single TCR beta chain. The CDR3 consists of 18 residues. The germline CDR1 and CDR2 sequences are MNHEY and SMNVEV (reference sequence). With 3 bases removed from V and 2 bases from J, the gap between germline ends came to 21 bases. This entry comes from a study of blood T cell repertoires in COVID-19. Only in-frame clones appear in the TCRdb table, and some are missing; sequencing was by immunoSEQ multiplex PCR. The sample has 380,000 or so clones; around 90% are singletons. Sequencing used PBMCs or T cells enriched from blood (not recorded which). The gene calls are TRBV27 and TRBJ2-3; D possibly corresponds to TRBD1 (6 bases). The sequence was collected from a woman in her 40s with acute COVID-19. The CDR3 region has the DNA TGTGCCAGCAGTTTTCTGCCCCTTGCCCGGACAGACACAGATACGCAGTATTTT. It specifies CASSFLPLARTDTDTQYF.